This T cell receptor (beta chain) was found in a study of T cells after yellow fever vaccination. The CDR3 has 14 amino acids. V gave up 2 bases and J gave up 1 base, with 8 bases separating them. CDR1 and CDR2 (germline): SGHDN, FVKESK. This clonotype turned up a few times. In TCRdb, the 5' RACE reads were re-called with MiXCR into one record per CDR3 protein. Counted here are about 300,000 distinct CDR3 sequences, approximately 10% occurring once; the ten biggest clones make up 3% to 3.5%. The sequences come from CD4+ T cells sorted from PBMCs, collected 5 days after the yellow fever booster vaccination. The J gene is TRBJ1-1, the V gene TRBV14, with D unclear. The clonotype comes from a man younger than 35 who received the YFV17D yellow fever vaccine. For the CDR3, the DNA is TGTGCCAGCAGCCAATCTATGGGGAACACTGAAGCTTTCTTT. This gives the protein CASSQSMGNTEAFF.